The 20 T cell receptor beta chains below were found in one sample sequenced in a study of T cell repertoires in cytomegalovirus infection. TCRdb reanalysed the reads using MiXCR and keeps one entry per CDR3 protein. This sample yields nearly 650,000 distinct CDR3 sequences, of which 20% to 25% are seen a single time; under 8.5% belongs to the top ten. The sequenced sample consisted of CD8+ T cells from PBMCs. Source of these receptors: a human donor in good health (CMV status not recorded). Some clones in this sample may be carry-over from other donors' samples.

This clonotype was detected ten times or more. V usage is TRBV7-2 and J usage is TRBJ1-2, with D unclear. Looked up from germline, CDR1 is SGHTA and CDR2 is FQGNSA. This CDR3 has 16 residues. V lost 4 bases and J lost 3, with 18 bases in between. The CDR3 is CASSSRVSVYHYGYTF. CDR3 nucleotides: TGTGCCAGCAGCTCCAGAGTCTCGGTCTACCACTATGGCTACACCTTC.

A few counts support this clonotype. The CDR3 DNA reads as TGTGCCAGCAGTGATAGAAAAGGAGCTTTCTTT. Translating it yields CASSDRKGAFF. This rearrangement joins TRBV2 to TRBJ1-1; no firm D call. V lost 3 bases to trimming and J lost 10 bases, with 9 bases between them. CDR1 and CDR2 (germline): SNHLY, FYNNEI. The CDR3 contains 11 residues.

This clonotype showed up just a few times. The rearrangement links TRBV7-9 to TRBJ2-1; 13 positions agree with TRBD2. The CDR3 consists of 17 residues. V dropped 3 bases and J dropped 6; count of bases not matched to a gene: 8. Germline V gene sequence: CDR1 SEHNR, CDR2 FQNEAQ (reference sequence). For the CDR3, the DNA is TGTGCCAGCAGCTTCGCTCGGGGACTAGCGGGGCCCAATGAGCAGTTCTTC. This sequence encodes CASSFARGLAGPNEQFF.

This clonotype was picked up many times. The chain carries TRBV19 and TRBJ2-1; no clear D. The CDR3 has 16 residues. The V end was cut by 1 base, the J end by 0 bases, with 10 bases between. CDR1 is LNHDA, CDR2 SQIVND, per germline (reference sequence). The CDR3: CASSIGPDSSYNEQFF. The CDR3 coding sequence is TGTGCCAGTAGTATAGGACCTGATAGCTCCTACAATGAGCAGTTCTTC. Full variable domain (outside the CDR3, taken from reference TRBV19 and TRBJ2-1): DGGITQSPKYLFRKEGQNVTLSCEQNLNHDAMYWYRQDPGQGLRLIYYSQIVNDFQKGDIAEGYSVSREKKESFPLTVTSAQKNPTAFYLCASSIGPDSSYNEQFFGPGTRLTVL.

The chain uses TRBV5-6 and TRBJ2-7; D remains ambiguous. CDR3 length equals 12 residues. Deletions cut 3 bases from V and 3 bases from J, with 7 bases between. Per the germline V gene, CDR1 is SGHDT and CDR2 is YYEEEE. The CDR3 region is CASSSTHYEQYV. CDR3 in DNA: TGTGCCAGCAGCTCAACCCACTACGAGCAGTACGTC.

The V call is TRBV28, the J call TRBJ2-2; TRBD2 matches 10 bases. Germline V gene sequence: CDR1 MDHEN, CDR2 SYDVKM. The V segment lost 4 bases and the J segment 5 bases; nucleotides outside the gene matches: 4. The CDR3 extends over 15 amino acids. The CDR3 DNA reads TGTGCCAGCAGTTCAACTAGCGGGGTAACCGGGGAGCTGTTTTTT. It codes for CASSSTSGVTGELFF. The whole variable domain, remainder taken from reference TRBV28 and TRBJ2-2, is DVKVTQSSRYLVKRTGEKVFLECVQDMDHENMFWYRQDPGLGLRLIYFSYDVKMKEKGDIPEGYSVSREKKERFSLILESASTNQTSMYLCASSSTSGVTGELFFGEGSRLTVL.

The sample holds a few counts of this clonotype. This chain links TRBV12-5 with TRBJ2-3; D is unresolved. Trimming removed 5 bases at V and 4 bases at J, with 19 bases between. Germline V gene data show CDR1 as LGHNT and CDR2 as FRNRAP. The CDR3 runs 16 residues. The CDR3 spells CASGPRHPVGPDTQYF. CDR3 in DNA: TGTGCTAGTGGTCCAAGACACCCAGTAGGTCCAGATACGCAGTATTTT.

This chain connects TRBV2 to TRBJ2-1; TRBD2 might be the D (7 bases). Germline CDR1 reads SNHLY; CDR2 reads FYNNEI. The germline V and J ends were trimmed by 6 bases and 8 bases, with 20 bases remaining between them. The CDR3 contains 15 residues. CDR3 amino acids: CASSPRGGGLDEQFF. CDR3 nucleotides: TGTGCCAGCAGCCCTCGAGGGGGGGGGCTCGATGAGCAGTTCTTC.

This clonotype was seen a few times. The V and J genes are TRBV29-1 and TRBJ2-1; TRBD1 matches 10 bases. V shed 2 bases and J 3 bases; nucleotides not matched to a gene: 10. Germline CDR1 reads SQVTM; CDR2 reads ANQGSEA. This CDR3 region has 17 residues. The CDR3 region has the DNA TGCAGCGTTGAACGTCCGACAGGGGGCTTAGACTACAATGAGCAGTTCTTC. Translated: CSVERPTGGLDYNEQFF.

This clonotype came up a few times. The rearrangement joins TRBV4-1 to TRBJ2-3, with 8 bases aligning to TRBD1. The CDR3 loop spans 19 amino acids. V trimming: 0 bases; J trimming: 0 bases; junction bases outside the gene matches: 11. The germline V gene has CDR1 MGHRA and CDR2 YSYEKL. For the CDR3, the DNA is TGCGCCAGCAGCCAAGAAGTACAGGGGGTAATAGGGAGCACAGATACGCAGTATTTT. This sequence encodes CASSQEVQGVIGSTDTQYF.

As concerns this clonotype: The germline gene is not matched at one end of the junction; a read error may be the cause. This chain links TRBV28 with TRBJ2-3; 7 bases agree with TRBD1. The CDR3 length is 13 residues. CDR1 and CDR2 (germline): MDHEN, SYDVKM. CDR3 sequence (DNA): TGTGCCAGCAGTCCCTCCGGGACAGAACTGTCCCATTTT. As protein: CASSPSGTELSHF.

The V call is TRBV7-4, the J call TRBJ2-1; tentative D call: TRBD2 (6 bases). V was shortened by 2 bases and J by 8 bases, with 22 bases between the two germline ends. Germline V gene sequence: CDR1 SGHVT, CDR2 SQSDAQ. There are 17 residues in the CDR3. CDR3 in DNA: TGTGCCAGCAGCTTAATCCCGCTAGCGAGGGAGGTTGATGAGCAGTTCTTC. Translated, it gives CASSLIPLAREVDEQFF.

This clonotype was found a few times. The chain links TRBV6-2 or TRBV6-3 to TRBJ1-2; 7 bases align to TRBD1. Trimming took 11 bases from V and 2 from J; bases not matched to a gene: 11. Germline CDR1 and CDR2: MNHEY and SVGEGT. There are 14 residues in the CDR3. The CDR3 coding sequence is TGTGCCTCGCAAGGGGGCGAGTGGAACTATGGCTACACCTTC. It is translated as CASQGGEWNYGYTF.

In this sample, this clonotype turned up a few times. This chain joins TRBV6-6 and TRBJ2-7; D tentatively reads TRBD1 or TRBD2 (5 bases each). The CDR3 is 13 amino acids. V lost 4 bases and J 5 bases, leaving 12 bases between the germline ends. The germline V gene has CDR1 MNHNY and CDR2 SVGAGI (reference sequence). The CDR3 reads CASSWIWDHEQYV. CDR3 sequence (DNA): TGTGCCAGCAGTTGGATTTGGGACCACGAGCAGTACGTC.

The rearrangement joins TRBV12-3 or TRBV12-4 to TRBJ2-1; D might be TRBD2 (6 bases). V shed 3 bases and J shed 7 bases, with 10 bases lying between them. The length of the CDR3 is 13 residues. As DNA, the CDR3 is TGTGCCAGCAGTTTTGGGGAGGAGAATGAGCAGTTCTTC. Its protein product is CASSFGEENEQFF.

This clonotype was recorded at least ten times. This chain connects TRBV7-9 to TRBJ2-5, with 8 bases fitting TRBD1. The ends lost 4 bases at V and 2 bases at J; junction bases unmatched: 3. The V gene's germline CDR1 is SEHNR and CDR2 FQNEAQ (reference sequence). This CDR3 region has 14 residues. The chain's CDR3 is CASSWGTGQETQYF. CDR3 DNA: TGTGCCAGCAGCTGGGGGACAGGTCAAGAGACCCAGTACTTC.

A few counts support this clonotype. This chain uses TRBV7-6 with TRBJ1-1; no clear D. V lost 5 bases, J lost 1 base, and 11 bases lay in between. There are 14 residues in the CDR3. In germline, CDR1 is SGHVS, CDR2 FNYEAQ. The CDR3 region is CASSKEEANTEAFF. Written as DNA, the CDR3 is TGTGCCAGCAGCAAAGAGGAGGCGAACACTGAAGCTTTCTTT.

The rearrangement links TRBV28 to TRBJ2-7; TRBD2 matches 7 bases. V was clipped by 4 bases and J by 3 bases; unmatched bases: 9. CDR3 size: 15 residues. Per the germline V gene, CDR1 is MDHEN and CDR2 is SYDVKM. This chain's CDR3 is CASSSRLAIYYEQYV. The CDR3 DNA reads TGTGCCAGCAGTTCCCGACTAGCCATATACTACGAGCAGTACGTC.

The gene calls are TRBV28 and TRBJ2-3; D is unresolved. CDR1 and CDR2 from the germline V gene are MDHEN and SYDVKM. The CDR3 is 16 residues long. Between the trimmed V and J ends, which lost 2 bases and 1 base, there was a span of 13 bases. The CDR3 reads CASSLERAAGTDTQYF. DNA for the CDR3: TGTGCCAGCAGTTTAGAACGGGCAGCCGGCACAGATACGCAGTATTTT.

This clonotype was seen at least ten times. The gene calls are TRBV7-6 and TRBJ2-1, with 8 bases lining up with TRBD2. The CDR3 covers 15 residues. Germline CDR1 is SGHVS and CDR2 is FNYEAQ. With 4 bases clipped from V and 8 bases from J, the junction kept 10 bases outside the gene matches. CDR3 in amino acids: CASSSSGRKQYEQFF. In DNA, the CDR3 is TGTGCCAGCAGCTCTAGCGGGCGAAAACAATATGAGCAGTTCTTC.